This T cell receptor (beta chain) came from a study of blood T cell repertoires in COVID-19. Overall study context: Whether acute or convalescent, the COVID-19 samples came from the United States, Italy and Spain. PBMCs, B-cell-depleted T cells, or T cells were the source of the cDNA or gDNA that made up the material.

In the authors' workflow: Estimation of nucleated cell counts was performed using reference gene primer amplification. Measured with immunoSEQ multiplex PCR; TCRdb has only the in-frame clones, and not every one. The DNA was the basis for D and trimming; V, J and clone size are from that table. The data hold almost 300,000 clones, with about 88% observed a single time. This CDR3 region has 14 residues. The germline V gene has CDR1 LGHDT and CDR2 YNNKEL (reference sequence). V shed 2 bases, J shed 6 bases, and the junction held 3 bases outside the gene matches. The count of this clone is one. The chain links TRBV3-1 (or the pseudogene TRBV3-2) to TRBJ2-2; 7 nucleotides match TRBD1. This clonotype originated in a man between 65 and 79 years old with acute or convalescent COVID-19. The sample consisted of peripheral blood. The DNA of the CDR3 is TGTGCCAGCAGCCAACTGACAGGGTCCGGGGAGCTGTTTTTT. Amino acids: CASSQLTGSGELFF.